These 17 T cell receptor beta chains came from one sample sequenced in a study of blood T cell repertoires in COVID-19. Sequencing was performed with immunoSEQ multiplex PCR; in TCRdb, only in-frame clones are kept and a portion is missing. The data show some 240,000 clones, about 90% seen once. The sample consisted of peripheral blood. The receptors were gathered from a man between 60 and 75 years old who had recovered from COVID-19.

This chain joins TRBV10-1 and TRBJ2-3; 7 positions match TRBD1. Germline CDR1 WNHNN, CDR2 SYGVQD (reference sequence). V dropped 8 bases and J dropped 4; count of bases not matched to a gene: 6. The CDR3 extends over 13 amino acids. The chain's CDR3 is CASARQGSDTQYF. For the CDR3, the DNA is TGCGCCAGCGCTAGACAGGGATCAGATACGCAGTATTTT.

V and J are TRBV6-5 and TRBJ1-1, with D hard to call. The CDR3 runs 15 residues. Trimming pared 6 bases from V and 1 base from J, leaving 15 bases between. The V gene's germline CDR1 is MNHEY and CDR2 SVGAGI. CDR3 amino acids: CASRAFTLTNTEAFF. The CDR3 DNA reads as TGTGCCAGCAGAGCCTTCACTCTTACGAACACTGAAGCTTTCTTT.

The chain uses TRBV6-5 and TRBJ1-1; D is undetermined. This CDR3 is built from 11 residues. The V end was cut by 7 bases, the J end by 1 base, with 4 bases between. Germline values: CDR1 MNHEY, CDR2 SVGAGI. The CDR3 protein is CASNWNTEAFF. CDR3 nucleotides: TGTGCCAGCAACTGGAACACTGAAGCTTTCTTT.

J is TRBJ1-2 and V is TRBV7-2; 10 bases agree with TRBD1. The CDR3 length is 14 residues. The germline CDR1 and CDR2 sequences are SGHTA and FQGNSA. V lost 7 bases to trimming and J lost 5 bases; unmatched junction nucleotides: 7. The CDR3 is CASNPTDRGYGYTF. In DNA, the CDR3 is TGTGCCAGCAACCCAACGGACAGGGGGTATGGCTACACCTTC.

This clone was picked up one time. The chain recombines TRBV6-5 with TRBJ2-7, with 7 bases aligning to TRBD1. CDR1 and CDR2 (germline): MNHEY, SVGAGI. This CDR3 spans 14 amino acids. After removal of 6 bases from V and 3 bases from J, the junction contained 8 bases not matched to a gene. Here the CDR3 DNA reads TGTGCCAGCAGGATAAGGACAGGTTACTACGAGCAGTACGTC. Its protein is CASRIRTGYYEQYV.

The chain joins TRBV23-1 to TRBJ2-3, with a weak D call TRBD1 (5 bases). TRBV23-1 is identified as an open reading frame with a role that is uncertain. The CDR3 loop spans 20 amino acids. Trimming removed 0 bases at V and 0 bases at J, with 22 bases between. This CDR3 reads CASSQSDGITGGPSTDTQYF. CDR3 DNA sequence: TGCGCCAGCAGTCAATCGGACGGTATCACAGGTGGTCCTAGCACAGATACGCAGTATTTT.

V and J are TRBV28 and TRBJ2-7; D is perhaps TRBD1 (6 bases). This CDR3 is 14 amino acids long. The germline V and J ends were trimmed by 2 bases and 5 bases, with 13 bases remaining between them. CDR1 is MDHEN, CDR2 SYDVKM, per germline. Written as DNA, the CDR3 is TGTGCCAGCAGTTTAAGGAACAGGGTCCACGAGCAGTACTTC. Translation gives CASSLRNRVHEQYF.

The chain is built from TRBV2 and TRBJ2-1; 9 nucleotides match TRBD2. The CDR3 length is 15 residues. The trim removed 8 bases at V and 3 bases at J, leaving 8 bases unmatched. CDR1 and CDR2 from the germline V gene are SNHLY and FYNNEI. DNA of the CDR3: TGTGCCAGCCGCGAAGCGGGGGGAAACTACAATGAGCAGTTCTTC. This translates into CASREAGGNYNEQFF.

The chain carries TRBV5-5 and TRBJ2-7; tentative D call: TRBD1 (6 bases). This CDR3 region has 12 residues. V shed 4 bases and J shed 8 bases, with 13 bases lying between them. Germline assignment: CDR1 SGHKS and CDR2 YYEKEE (reference sequence). In DNA form, the CDR3 reads TGTGCCAGCAGCCCACAGGGCCCTAAGCAGTACGTC. It yields the protein CASSPQGPKQYV.

The chain carries TRBV7-6 and TRBJ2-3; D is possibly TRBD1 (6 bases). The CDR3 covers 13 residues. The germline gives CDR1 SGHVS, CDR2 FNYEAQ. The V and J ends lost 5 bases and 5 bases respectively, with 11 bases between them. CDR3 sequence reads: CASSRRGGDTQYF. The CDR3 coding sequence is TGTGCCAGCAGCCGCAGGGGCGGAGATACGCAGTATTTT. The full variable domain, completed using reference TRBV7-6 and TRBJ2-3, is GAGVSQSPRYKVTKRGQDVALRCDPISGHVSLYWYRQALGQGPEFLTYFNYEAQQDKSGLPNDRFSAERPEGSISTLTIQRTEQRDSAMYRCASSRRGGDTQYFGPGTRLTVL.

The chain joins TRBV6-5 to TRBJ1-2, with D possibly TRBD1 on 5 matching bases. CDR1 and CDR2 from the germline V gene are MNHEY and SVGAGI. This CDR3 comprises 13 residues. Trimming pared 6 bases from V and 4 bases from J, leaving 12 bases between. The CDR3: CASRVQGSYGYTF. For the CDR3, the DNA is TGTGCCAGCAGAGTCCAGGGATCCTATGGCTACACCTTC.

The V and J genes are TRBV9 and TRBJ1-5; D remains ambiguous. This CDR3 has 13 residues. Germline loops: CDR1 SGDLS, CDR2 YYNGEE. Trimming took off 3 bases at V and 6 bases at J, with 10 bases between the two ends. CDR3 nucleotide sequence: TGTGCCAGCAGCGCCCGGGTTGGTCAGCCCCAGCATTTT. This translates into CASSARVGQPQHF. The variable domain in full, with the rest retrieved from reference TRBV9 and TRBJ1-5, is DSGVTQTPKHLITATGQRVTLRCSPRSGDLSVYWYQQSLDQGLQFLIQYYNGEERAKGNILERFSAQQFPDLHSELNLSSLELGDSALYFCASSARVGQPQHFGDGTRLSIL.

This chain links TRBV18 with TRBJ1-1; 8 bases map to TRBD1. The CDR3 covers 14 residues. Per germline, CDR1 KGHSH and CDR2 LQKENI. V trimming: 3 bases; J trimming: 10 bases; junction bases outside the gene matches: 10. CDR3 protein: CASSPPGQGGGAFF. The CDR3 DNA follows: TGTGCCAGCTCACCCCCCGGACAGGGTGGAGGAGCTTTCTTT.

This clone showed up just once. This chain connects TRBV25-1 to TRBJ1-1; weak D call: TRBD1 (6 bases). The germline gives CDR1 MGHDK, CDR2 SYGVNS. V lost 4 bases and J lost 2, with 11 bases in between. This CDR3 contains 14 residues. The CDR3 nucleotides are TGTGCCAGCAGTGGGGACATTCCTAACACTGAAGCTTTCTTT. Encoded protein: CASSGDIPNTEAFF. Together with reference TRBV25-1 and TRBJ1-1, the CDR3 gives the full variable domain: EADIYQTPRYLVIGTGKKITLECSQTMGHDKMYWYQQDPGMELHLIHYSYGVNSTEKGDLSSESTVSRIRTEHFPLTLESARPSHTSQYLCASSGDIPNTEAFFGQGTRLTVV.

This rearrangement joins TRBV25-1 to TRBJ1-6; 9 bases fit TRBD1. Germline assignment: CDR1 MGHDK and CDR2 SYGVNS. The CDR3 is made up of 14 amino acids. V shed 5 bases and J 7 bases; nucleotides not matched to a gene: 3. DNA of the CDR3: TGTGCCAGCAGTTCCGGGACAGGGAATTCACCCCTCCACTTT. Protein: CASSSGTGNSPLHF.

V gene TRBV6-1 combines with J gene TRBJ1-2; unclear D gene. Germline V gives CDR1 MNHNS, CDR2 SASEGT. The CDR3 extends over 13 amino acids. V was pared by 2 bases and J by 4 bases, with 8 bases between. CDR3 sequence: CASSEIAVYGYTF. CDR3 bases: TGTGCCAGCAGTGAAATTGCAGTCTATGGCTACACCTTC.

The rearrangement links TRBV7-9 to TRBJ2-5; 11 bases match TRBD2. J lost 2 bases, V lost 3 bases, and 2 bases had no gene match. Germline assignment: CDR1 SEHNR and CDR2 FQNEAQ (reference sequence). The CDR3 is 15 residues long. CDR3 region: CASSFWTSGQETQYF. The CDR3 nucleotides are TGTGCCAGCAGCTTCTGGACTAGCGGGCAAGAGACCCAGTACTTC.